This entry lists 29 T cell receptor beta chains sequenced from one sample in a study of response to subunit inactivated influenza vaccine. TCRdb re-called the RT-PCR reads with MiXCR, one entry per CDR3 protein. Among roughly 700,000 distinct CDR3 sequences, 11% to 15% were seen once, and the ten largest hold 5.5% to 7%. Sequencing used PBMCs from blood, obtained 14 days before vaccination. The receptors derive from a man aged 50-59 years who received an inactivated influenza vaccine.

This clonotype has ten or more counts. The chain has TRBV28 and TRBJ2-5; a weak D match, TRBD1 (6 bases). With 6 bases removed from V and 3 bases from J, the gap between germline ends came to 8 bases. In germline, CDR1 is MDHEN, CDR2 SYDVKM. There are 12 residues in the CDR3. DNA for the CDR3: TGTGCCAGCAGGTACAGGGAAGAGACCCAGTACTTC. Its protein is CASRYREETQYF.

The chain joins TRBV4-2 to TRBJ2-7, with 12 bases identical to TRBD1. V was clipped by 0 bases and J by 7 bases; unmatched bases: 4. This CDR3 region has 15 residues. The germline CDR1 and CDR2 sequences are LGHNA and YNFKEQ. The CDR3 protein is CASSQDGTGGREQYF. Written as DNA, the CDR3 is TGTGCCAGCAGCCAAGATGGGACAGGGGGCCGGGAGCAGTACTTC.

This clonotype was picked up a small number of times. The V gene is TRBV6-2 or TRBV6-3, the J gene TRBJ1-1; unclear D gene. V was clipped by 5 bases and J by 7 bases, with 14 bases between them. CDR3 length: 13 amino acids. Germline V gene data show CDR1 as MNHEY and CDR2 as SVGEGT. CDR3 residues: CASSNYRGGEAFF. The CDR3 nucleotides are TGTGCCAGCAGTAACTACCGGGGTGGTGAAGCTTTCTTT.

The chain has TRBV18 and TRBJ2-3; 7 positions agree with TRBD1. The germline V gene encodes CDR1 KGHSH and CDR2 LQKENI. V trimming: 1 base; J trimming: 2 bases; junction bases outside the gene matches: 6. This CDR3 region has 16 residues. The CDR3 reads CASSPLPGQPTDTQYF. CDR3 coding DNA: TGTGCCAGCTCACCACTACCGGGACAGCCCACAGATACGCAGTATTTT. Full variable domain (remainder filled in from reference TRBV18 and TRBJ2-3): NAGVMQNPRHLVRRRGQEARLRCSPMKGHSHVYWYRQLPEEGLKFMVYLQKENIIDESGMPKERFSAEFPKEGPSILRIQQVVRGDSAAYFCASSPLPGQPTDTQYFGPGTRLTVL.

This clonotype was detected many times. The chain employs TRBV20-1 and TRBJ1-3; TRBD1 matches at 9 bases. This CDR3 has 16 residues. Germline assignment: CDR1 DFQATT and CDR2 SNEGSKA (reference sequence). Trimming at V came to 0 bases and at J to 3 bases, leaving 6 bases not matched to a gene. The CDR3 here is CSARDWGTGFGNTIYF. The CDR3 DNA reads as TGCAGTGCTAGAGATTGGGGGACAGGGTTTGGAAACACCATATATTTT.

This clonotype was seen more than once but under ten times. This sequence joins TRBV7-2 and TRBJ2-2, with D uncertain. Germline V gene lookup returns CDR1 SGHTA and CDR2 FQGNSA. The V end lost 6 bases, the J end lost 1 base, and 12 bases lay between the germline ends. This CDR3 region has 15 residues. In DNA form, the CDR3 reads TGTGCCAGCAGTTACCAATCAGGGAACACCGGGGAGCTGTTTTTT. Translating gives CASSYQSGNTGELFF.

The sample holds a few counts of this clonotype. The gene calls are TRBV5-5 and TRBJ2-5; 12 bases line up with TRBD2. Germline loops: CDR1 SGHKS, CDR2 YYEKEE (reference sequence). The CDR3 consists of 17 residues. V shed 0 bases, J shed 4 bases, and the junction held 7 bases outside the gene matches. CDR3 bases: TGTGCCAGCAGCTTGGTTGCTAGCGGGAGGGCGGGAGAGACCCAGTACTTC. Its protein is CASSLVASGRAGETQYF.

The genes are TRBV7-2 and TRBJ1-1; tentatively, D is TRBD1 (5 bases). The V and J ends lost 3 bases and 3 bases respectively, with 8 bases between them. Per the germline V gene, CDR1 is SGHTA and CDR2 is FQGNSA. This CDR3 is 13 amino acids long. The DNA for the CDR3 is TGTGCCAGCAGCTTTAAAGGGGACACTGAAGCTTTCTTT. Amino acid sequence: CASSFKGDTEAFF.

The V and J genes are TRBV4-2 and TRBJ1-1; D gene uncertain. The CDR3 has 14 amino acids. CDR1 and CDR2 from the germline V gene are LGHNA and YNFKEQ. The V and J ends lost 2 bases and 5 bases respectively, with 12 bases between them. CDR3 in amino acids: CASSQLGRRTEAFF. CDR3 in DNA: TGTGCCAGCAGCCAACTCGGACGACGGACTGAAGCTTTCTTT.

This clonotype was observed a few times. The chain uses TRBV5-1 and TRBJ2-2, with 7 bases identical to TRBD2. CDR3 size: 16 residues. Germline V gives CDR1 SGHRS, CDR2 YFSETQ. Unmatched junction bases numbered 4, after V lost 2 bases and J lost 0 bases. CDR3 sequence: CASSLKGLTNTGELFF. In DNA form, the CDR3 reads TGCGCCAGCAGCTTAAAGGGACTAACGAACACCGGGGAGCTGTTTTTT.

This clonotype was counted only a few times. The chain is built from TRBV15 and TRBJ2-6; TRBD1 matches at 9 bases. The CDR3 runs 19 residues. V dropped 1 base and J dropped 0; count of bases not matched to a gene: 7. The germline CDR1 and CDR2 sequences are LNHNV and YYDKDF (reference sequence). CDR3 DNA: TGTGCCACCAGCAGAGTGGGGACAGGGATTTCCTCTGGGGCCAACGTCCTGACTTTC. Amino acids: CATSRVGTGISSGANVLTF.

This clonotype was seen a few times. The chain employs TRBV5-1 and TRBJ2-7, with D maybe TRBD2 (6 bases). Looked up from germline, CDR1 is SGHRS and CDR2 is YFSETQ. The CDR3 sequence is 13 residues long. V lost 5 bases to trimming and J lost 0 bases, with 9 bases between them. CDR3 sequence: CASRWEASYEQYF. DNA of the CDR3: TGCGCCAGCAGGTGGGAGGCCTCCTACGAGCAGTACTTC.

The chain combines TRBV10-3 with TRBJ2-2, with 9 bases lining up with TRBD1. CDR1 and CDR2 (germline): ENHRY, SYGVKD. The CDR3 covers 16 residues. J was trimmed by 1 base and V by 4 bases; bases with no gene match: 4. DNA for the CDR3: TGTGCCATCAGTGGAGGGGACAGGGTGAACACCGGGGAGCTGTTTTTT. It codes for CAISGGDRVNTGELFF.

The chain is built from TRBV6-1 and TRBJ1-1; 8 bases match TRBD1. This CDR3 is 15 amino acids long. Germline V gives CDR1 MNHNS, CDR2 SASEGT. The V and J ends lost 4 bases and 4 bases, in that order; junction bases with no gene match: 8. CDR3 protein: CASSVRTGTVTEAFF. CDR3 nucleotides: TGTGCCAGCAGTGTCCGGACAGGGACGGTCACTGAAGCTTTCTTT.

This clonotype was recorded a few times. The rearrangement joins TRBV9 to TRBJ1-2; possible D gene TRBD1, 5 bases. This CDR3 has 17 residues. Germline V lookup: CDR1 SGDLS, CDR2 YYNGEE. The ends were cut back, 4 bases at V and 3 bases at J, with 22 bases in the middle. DNA of the CDR3: TGTGCCAGCAGCCAGCGTACGGGACCCGAAGGGGACTATGGCTACACCTTC. As protein: CASSQRTGPEGDYGYTF. Complete variable domain (other parts from reference TRBV9 and TRBJ1-2): DSGVTQTPKHLITATGQRVTLRCSPRSGDLSVYWYQQSLDQGLQFLIQYYNGEERAKGNILERFSAQQFPDLHSELNLSSLELGDSALYFCASSQRTGPEGDYGYTFGSGTRLTVV.

Ten or more counts support this clonotype. The chain combines TRBV12-3 or TRBV12-4 with TRBJ2-4; D uncertain. V was clipped by 5 bases and J by 3 bases, with 17 bases between them. The CDR3 is 16 amino acids. DNA of the CDR3: TGTGCCAGCAGTACTAAGTCCTTTTGGGACAAAAACATTCAGTACTTC. Its translation is CASSTKSFWDKNIQYF.

V and J are TRBV7-2 and TRBJ2-1, with a tentative D call TRBD1 (6 bases). Trimming left V 5 bases short and J 9 bases short, with 17 bases between. In germline, CDR1 is SGHTA, CDR2 FQGNSA. This CDR3 is built from 14 residues. The DNA for the CDR3 is TGTGCCAGCAGCGACCGCCGCAGGGGTGTTGAGCAGTTCTTC. Its translation is CASSDRRRGVEQFF.

This clonotype was found many times. The V gene is TRBV12-3 or TRBV12-4, the J gene TRBJ2-1; 10 bases are shared with TRBD2. The CDR3 consists of 16 residues. V lost 2 bases and J lost 8; bases outside the gene matches: 9. The CDR3 is CASSLRASGGLDEQFF. CDR3 coding DNA: TGTGCCAGCAGTTTACGGGCTAGCGGGGGTTTAGATGAGCAGTTCTTC.

V gene TRBV5-1 combines with J gene TRBJ2-3; 10 bases match TRBD1. The CDR3 consists of 14 residues. The trim removed 4 bases at V and 4 bases at J, leaving 3 bases unmatched. In germline, CDR1 is SGHRS, CDR2 YFSETQ. Here the CDR3 DNA reads TGCGCCAGCAGCCGGGGACAGGGGTCAGATACGCAGTATTTT. Amino acids: CASSRGQGSDTQYF. The full variable domain, in which reference TRBV5-1 and TRBJ2-3 provide the parts outside the CDR3, is KAGVTQTPRYLIKTRGQQVTLSCSPISGHRSVSWYQQTPGQGLQFLFEYFSETQRNKGNFPGRFSGRQFSNSRSEMNVSTLELGDSALYLCASSRGQGSDTQYFGPGTRLTVL.

This clonotype turned up a few times. The chain links TRBV7-9 to TRBJ2-3; the D is unclear. The CDR3 is made up of 15 amino acids. The germline V gene encodes CDR1 SEHNR and CDR2 FQNEAQ (reference sequence). Trimming removed 4 bases at V and 1 base at J, with 12 bases between. The CDR3 is CASSSHTDGTDTQYF. For the CDR3, the DNA is TGTGCCAGCAGCTCCCACACAGACGGCACAGATACGCAGTATTTT.

The sample holds many counts of this clonotype. The chain employs TRBV7-3 and TRBJ2-2, with D perhaps matching TRBD1 or TRBD2 (5 bases each). The CDR3 consists of 15 residues. Germline V CDR1 and CDR2: SGHTA, FQGTGA. With 6 bases removed from V and 4 bases from J, the gap between germline ends came to 15 bases. The CDR3, as DNA: TGTGCCAGCAGGGTTGGGCAGGGACGCACCGGGGAGCTGTTTTTT. Its protein is CASRVGQGRTGELFF.

The rearrangement uses TRBV24-1 and TRBJ2-1, with 13 bases lining up with TRBD2. This CDR3 is built from 17 residues. CDR1 KGHDR and CDR2 SFDVKD come from the germline V gene. V lost 5 bases, J lost 6 bases, and 9 bases stayed unmatched. This chain's CDR3 is CATSGFSTSGGSNEQFF. CDR3 nucleotide sequence: TGTGCCACCAGTGGTTTCTCGACTAGCGGGGGGAGCAATGAGCAGTTCTTC.

In this sample, this clonotype turned up many times. The chain joins TRBV20-1 to TRBJ2-7; D is undetermined. CDR1 is DFQATT, CDR2 SNEGSKA, per germline (reference sequence). The CDR3 extends over 14 amino acids. Trimming cost V 6 bases and J 3 bases, with 18 bases left between them. The CDR3 DNA is TGCAGTGCCATCTACCTCCGCGGATACTACGAGCAGTACTTC. Protein sequence: CSAIYLRGYYEQYF.

The chain uses TRBV5-5 and TRBJ2-5, with 11 nucleotides matching TRBD2. With 3 bases clipped from V and 0 bases from J, the junction kept 10 bases outside the gene matches. The germline gives CDR1 SGHKS, CDR2 YYEKEE (reference sequence). The CDR3 loop spans 18 amino acids. CDR3 DNA sequence: TGTGCCAGCAGCTCCGCGAGTAGCGGGGGGGGGTACCAAGAGACCCAGTACTTC. Translating it yields CASSSASSGGGYQETQYF.

The V gene is TRBV12-3 or TRBV12-4, the J gene TRBJ2-5; 8 bases map to TRBD1. V lost 4 bases, J lost 0 bases, and 4 bases stayed unmatched. The CDR3 consists of 15 residues. This CDR3 is CASSSDRDYQETQYF. The CDR3 DNA sequence: TGTGCCAGCAGTTCGGACAGGGACTACCAAGAGACCCAGTACTTC.

The V gene is TRBV12-3 or TRBV12-4, the J gene TRBJ2-3; TRBD2 agrees at 7 bases. With V trimmed by 0 bases and J by 4 bases, 13 bases remained unmatched. The CDR3 loop spans 18 amino acids. DNA of the CDR3: TGTGCCAGCAGTTTAGCGTCCTGGGGGGGGTGGTCTTCAGATACGCAGTATTTT. Translation gives CASSLASWGGWSSDTQYF.

This clonotype was picked up a small number of times. The genes are TRBV3-1 and TRBJ2-7; D ambiguous. The CDR3 has 12 residues. Germline loops: CDR1 LGHDT, CDR2 YNNKEL (reference sequence). V lost 3 bases and J lost 3, with 6 bases in between. The CDR3 reads CASSQSYYEQYF. Written as DNA, the CDR3 is TGTGCCAGCAGCCAGTCCTACTACGAGCAGTACTTC.

This clonotype was counted between two and nine times. The chain carries TRBV20-1 and TRBJ1-6, with TRBD1 identical over 8 bases. The CDR3 extends over 13 amino acids. The germline CDR1 and CDR2 sequences are DFQATT and SNEGSKA (reference sequence). V lost 3 bases to trimming and J lost 7 bases; unmatched junction nucleotides: 2. CDR3 sequence (DNA): TGCAGTGCTAGGGACAGGGAAAATTCACCCCTCCACTTT. Translating it yields CSARDRENSPLHF.

There are many counts of this clonotype. The V and J genes are TRBV6-1 and TRBJ1-2; 7 bases align to TRBD1. The length of the CDR3 is 14 residues. Germline lookup yields CDR1 MNHNS and CDR2 SASEGT. Trimming removed 6 bases from V and 1 base from J; junction bases left unmatched: 5. The CDR3: CASRPGTVNYGYTF. The CDR3 region has the DNA TGTGCCAGCAGGCCCGGGACAGTTAACTATGGCTACACCTTC.